These T cell receptor beta chains were read from a single sample in a study of blood T cell repertoires in COVID-19. Method: immunoSEQ multiplex PCR; TCRdb's copy keeps in-frame clones and lacks some. The sample contains under 300,000 clones, approximately 90% of which appear only once. Sequencing used peripheral blood. The origin of the receptors is a woman under 40 with active or convalescent COVID-19. The CDR3 runs from the conserved cysteine through the conserved F or W.

V	J	CDR3
TRBV5-6	TRBJ2-1	CASSLVRGFPGGEQFF
TRBV5-4	TRBJ2-5	CASSLRLGGEETQYF
TRBV6-5	TRBJ2-5	CASSPRTGGFETQYF
TRBV6-4	TRBJ2-3	CASSEGTTSTDTQYF
TRBV5-4	TRBJ2-3	CASTPPDRGTDTQYF
TRBV30	TRBJ1-2	CAWSVRRDYGYTF
TRBV28	TRBJ2-5	CASSRRLTGLIQETQYF
TRBV30	TRBJ1-1	CAWSFSPGHMNTEAFF
TRBV10-3	TRBJ2-3	CAISESRAAGGTDTQYF
TRBV2	TRBJ1-6	CASTSGEGSPLHF
TRBV29-1	TRBJ2-3	CSVGTGTDTQYF
TRBV11-3	TRBJ1-1	CASSLGGTGNTEAFF
TRBV6-2/TRBV6-3	TRBJ2-7	CASSTGGAYEQYF
TRBV27	TRBJ2-3	CASSQGTGEDTQYF
TRBV19	TRBJ1-6	CASRPTAGTTWTSPLHF
TRBV2	TRBJ2-6	CGGRAGANVLTF
TRBV6-6	TRBJ2-2	CASSHRGLAGPNTGELFF
TRBV28	TRBJ1-4	CASCDPDRTSNEKLFF
TRBV27	TRBJ1-2	CASSQQTGSNYGYTF
TRBV2	TRBJ2-1	CASRRDSSYNEQFF
TRBV28	TRBJ1-3	CASRNRRGSGNTIYF
TRBV5-1	TRBJ1-4	CASSPGGVRANEKLFF
TRBV7-8	TRBJ1-1	CASSSRTGRDTEAFF
TRBV4-2	TRBJ1-2	CASSLGEGQIDYGYTF
TRBV7-2	TRBJ1-4	CASSLEPQGTNEKLFF
TRBV4-3	TRBJ1-2	CASSQDVGRGFSYTF
TRBV7-9	TRBJ2-1	CASTAASGSHSEQFF
TRBV15	TRBJ1-2	CATSGGRRDSNYGYTF
TRBV6-6	TRBJ1-5	CASSRRGQGSNQPQHF
TRBV28	TRBJ1-2	CASSSAGTGGGYTF
TRBV7-8	TRBJ2-5	CASSTDRGQAAQYF
TRBV27	TRBJ1-2	CASSLQGRSNYGYTF
TRBV11-3	TRBJ2-1	CASSLRAGEYNEQFF
TRBV6-7	TRBJ1-2	CANPESTKQGTHYGYTF
TRBV6-5	TRBJ1-4	CASRDTLNEKLFF